The clone carrying this TCR beta chain was observed a handful of times. The sample comes from a study of regulatory T cells in long-lasting Graves disease. CDR1 LNHDA and CDR2 SQIVND come from the germline V gene (reference sequence). This CDR3 is 16 amino acids long. V lost 6 bases and J lost 2; bases outside the gene matches: 6. Time point noted: newly diagnosed GD, antithyroid drugs for less than 3 months. TCR sequences were obtained from RNA taken from PBMCs. With iRepertoire HTBI primers and Arm-PCR of CDR3 regions, TCR beta libraries were built. TCRdb ran MiXCR on the multiplex PCR reads and lists one entry per CDR3 protein. The sample comprises 400,000 to 450,000 distinct CDR3 sequences, about 16% of which are singletons, and around 10% rests with the top ten. These data were also reused for a study on T cells in Graves' hyperthyroidism and ophthalmopathy.

The clonotype originates from a woman in her twenties or thirties with Graves disease. The sequencing used peripheral blood mononuclear cells (PBMCs), collected at new diagnosis, from a patient treated with antithyroid drugs. The V and J genes are TRBV19 and TRBJ2-1; TRBD2 matches 11 bases. In nucleotides, the CDR3 is TGTGCCAGTAGACCCTCACTAGCGGGAGCCTACAATGAGCAGTTCTTC. Translated: CASRPSLAGAYNEQFF.